A single T cell receptor beta chain is shown here with its context. The data belong to a study of blood T cell repertoires in COVID-19. Study in general: The study drew acute and convalescent COVID-19 samples from the United States, Italy and Spain.

The CDR3 spans 15 residues. Participants had their cohort set by participant-reported clinical history. Cohort 3 recovered donors had two negative PCRs, clearance, or symptom resolution. Authors' analysis steps: By means of reference gene primer amplification, nucleated cell counts were estimated. Sequencing was performed with immunoSEQ multiplex PCR; in TCRdb, only in-frame clones are kept and a portion is missing. That table supplies the V and J calls and clone size; D and trimming were determined from the DNA. The sample has about 120,000 clones, roughly 84% seen once. Sample: PBMCs or T cells enriched from blood (not recorded which). This TCR was sampled from a woman younger than 45 who had recovered from COVID-19. V usage is TRBV21-1 and J usage is TRBJ2-7; the D segment call TRBD2 is taken from the table without a DNA check. TRBV21-1 has pseudogene status. The CDR3 here is CASSKGLAGPYEQYF. The CDR3 region has the DNA TGTGCCAGCAGCAAAGGGCTAGCGGGCCCCTACGAGCAGTACTTC.